Listed below are T cell receptor beta chains from one sample, sequenced in a study of T cells in Graves' hyperthyroidism and ophthalmopathy. Each CDR3 protein gets one entry after TCRdb re-called the multiplex PCR reads with MiXCR. The sample holds approximately 740,000 distinct CDR3 sequences; 11% to 15% are singletons and the top ten take roughly 10%. Sequencing used blood. These receptors all come from a woman aged 18-29 years with Graves' hyperthyroidism. CDR3s include the opening cysteine and the closing phenylalanine or tryptophan. A D gene is named only where the DNA matches it firmly. Rows may omit the clone size; those that give it use once, few, many or a size class.

D	V	J	size	DNA	CDR3
TRBD1	TRBV11-2	TRBJ2-7	many	TGTGCCAGCAGCTCCCTGACAGGGCAGTCCTACGAGCAGTACTTC	CASSSLTGQSYEQYF
-	TRBV6-2/TRBV6-3	TRBJ1-2	-	TGTGCCAGCATCGGGGGACACGGTTATTATGGCTACACCTTC	CASIGGHGYYGYTF
-	TRBV12-3/TRBV12-4	TRBJ1-4	-	TGTGCCAGCAGTTTGGACCGGGAAGAAAAACTGTTTTTT	CASSLDREEKLFF
TRBD2	TRBV11-3	TRBJ2-1	few	TGTGCCAGCAGCTTGGCCCCCGGGAGCGGGGGTGAGCAGTTCTTC	CASSLAPGSGGEQFF
TRBD2	TRBV12-3/TRBV12-4	TRBJ2-1	-	TGTGCCAGCAGCGACTGGGTAGCGGGAGCCTACAATGAGCAGTTCTTC	CASSDWVAGAYNEQFF
-	TRBV4-1	TRBJ1-2	-	TGCGCCAGCAGCCAAGACCCCCTTTTGGTGGGAGGCTTGGGCTACACCTTC	CASSQDPLLVGGLGYTF
-	TRBV30	TRBJ2-1	-	TGTGCCTGGGTAAAGGACCTTTGGAATGAGCAGTTCTTC	CAWVKDLWNEQFF
-	TRBV12-3/TRBV12-4	TRBJ2-1	many	TGTGCCAGCAGTTTGCCGGGAGTTCCGGACAATGAGCAGTTCTTC	CASSLPGVPDNEQFF
-	TRBV30	TRBJ1-1	many	TGTGCCTGGAGTGTAACCCTGATCACAGCATCTGAAGCTTTCTTT	CAWSVTLITASEAFF
-	TRBV7-8	TRBJ1-1	-	TGTGCCAGCAACCGAGGGATAAACACTGAAGCTTTCTTT	CASNRGINTEAFF
-	TRBV5-1	TRBJ1-1	-	TGCGCCAGCAGCCGAAGCACGGGGGATGAAGCTTTCTTT	CASSRSTGDEAFF
TRBD1	TRBV7-8	TRBJ1-3	many	TGTGCCAGCAGCCCGGACAGGGCCGAGTTTCCCCGGAACACCATATATTTT	CASSPDRAEFPRNTIYF
-	TRBV7-2	TRBJ2-5	many	TGTGCCAGCAGCTTAATTGAGGTCGAGGTGTCCCAGTACTTC	CASSLIEVEVSQYF
-	TRBV3-1	TRBJ1-5	many	TGTGCCAGCAGCCAAGTGCATAGCAATCAGCCCCAGCATTTT	CASSQVHSNQPQHF